The present TCR beta chain was sequenced within a study of T cells in Graves' hyperthyroidism and ophthalmopathy. Turning to the study itself: At the time of initial diagnosis and before any treatment, peripheral blood was collected.

The CDR3 covers 14 residues. Trimming removed 0 bases at V and 3 bases at J, with 6 bases between. Germline assignment: CDR1 MGHDK and CDR2 SYGVNS. Researchers amplified the TCR beta CDR3 regions from RNA transcripts. The HTBI primer set was used in a first-round RT-PCR of the TCR CDR3. From the multiplex PCR reads, TCRdb called clonotypes with MiXCR, one entry per CDR3 protein. The sample lists fewer than 900,000 distinct CDR3 sequences, around 20% seen once, with over 15% in the top ten. General study results and limits: The model anticipated ophthalmopathy a median about six months pre-onset. In the blood, most expanded thyroid clonotypes above 0.001 appeared as well.

Uncontrolled infections, other autoimmune diseases, pregnancy or lactation led to exclusion of patients. On this clonotype itself: Its antigen remains unknown. A much larger clone sits a single nucleotide away, making a read error possible.

The receptor was isolated from a woman between 45 and 60 years old with Graves' hyperthyroidism that later progressed to Graves' ophthalmopathy. The V gene is TRBV25-1, the J gene TRBJ2-1; TRBD1 is a possible D gene (5 bases). What was sequenced was blood. CDR3 loop: CASSEYQGYNEQFF. The CDR3 nucleotides read TGTGCCAGCAGTGAATACCAGGGCTACAATGAGCAGTTCTTC.